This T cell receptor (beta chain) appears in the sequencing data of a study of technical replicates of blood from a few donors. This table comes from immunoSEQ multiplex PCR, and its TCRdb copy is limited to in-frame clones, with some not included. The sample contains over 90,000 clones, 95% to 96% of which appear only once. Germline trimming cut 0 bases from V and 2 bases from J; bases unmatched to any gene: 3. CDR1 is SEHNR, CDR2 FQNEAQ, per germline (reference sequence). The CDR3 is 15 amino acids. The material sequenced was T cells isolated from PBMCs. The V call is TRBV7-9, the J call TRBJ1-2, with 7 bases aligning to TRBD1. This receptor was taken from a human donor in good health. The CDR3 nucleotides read TGTGCCAGCAGCTTAGCTACACAGGGGAACTATGGCTACACCTTC. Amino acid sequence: CASSLATQGNYGYTF.